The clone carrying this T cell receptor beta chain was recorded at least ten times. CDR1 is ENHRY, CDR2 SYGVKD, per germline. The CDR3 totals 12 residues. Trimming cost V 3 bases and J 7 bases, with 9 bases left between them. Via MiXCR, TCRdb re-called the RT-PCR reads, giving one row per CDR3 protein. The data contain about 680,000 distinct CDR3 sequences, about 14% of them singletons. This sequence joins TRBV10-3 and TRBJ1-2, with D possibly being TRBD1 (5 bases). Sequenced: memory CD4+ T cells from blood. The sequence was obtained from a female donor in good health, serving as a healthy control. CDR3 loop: CAISEGAPGYTF. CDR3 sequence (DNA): TGTGCCATCAGTGAAGGGGCCCCTGGCTACACCTTC.